This T cell receptor beta chain is drawn from a study of T cell changes during pregnancy in multiple sclerosis. Profiling relied on immunoSEQ multiplex PCR, and the TCRdb table lists in-frame clones only, not all of them. Among 40,000 or so clones listed, 90% were seen once. Germline CDR1 is MGHRA and CDR2 is YSYEKL. V shed 2 bases and J shed 0 bases, with 13 bases lying between them. The CDR3 is made up of 17 amino acids. The receptor's source is a female donor with multiple sclerosis, enrolled in a pregnancy study. Sample: CD8+ T cells from peripheral blood mononuclear cells, taken in the first trimester of pregnancy. The V and J genes are TRBV4-1 and TRBJ1-4; maybe TRBD1 (6 bases). The CDR3 coding sequence is TGCGCCAGCAGCCAAAGGACAGAGGGCGCAACTAATGAAAAACTGTTTTTT. It yields the protein CASSQRTEGATNEKLFF.